This T cell receptor beta chain comes out of a study of human T cells and chemical hapten exposure. The time point: patch test 1, 2 weeks after DPC sensitization. Indicated treatment: therapeutic diphenylcyclopropenone sensitization with weekly scalp DPC. Blood draws came before every patch-test application. Whole blood that had not been fractionated was the source of extracted total RNA. This clonotype came up a few times. CDR1 is SGHTA, CDR2 FQGTGA, per germline. Trimming took 0 bases from V and 5 from J, leaving 9 bases between them. The CDR3 is 14 residues long. One entry per CDR3 protein, called by TCRdb with MiXCR from the RACE reads. Of nearly 350,000 distinct CDR3 sequences detected, approximately 6.3% appear once; the ten largest clones hold about 8%.

The clonotype was recovered from a woman aged 18-35 years with alopecia areata. Some clones in this sample may be carry-over from other donors' samples. The chain uses TRBV7-3 and TRBJ2-3, with D tentatively TRBD2 (5 bases). This specimen was whole blood, taken in connection with sensitization to the hapten diphenylcyclopropenone (DPC). CDR3 sequence (DNA): TGTGCCAGCAGCTTAACGGAGGAAAGAGATACGCAGTATTTT. This encodes CASSLTEERDTQYF.